A selection of T cell receptor beta chains follows, all from one sample in a study of cytomegalovirus exposure and HLA in healthy donors. The table came from immunoSEQ multiplex PCR; TCRdb's copy has only in-frame clones and leaves some out. The sample includes approximately 72,000 clones, under 80% of them seen just once. The sequencing input was PBMCs. Receptor source: a male donor in good health and CMV-seropositive. Each CDR3 is given with its conserved first and last residue. The D gene is left open where the match is weak. Not all rows give a size; the values are once, few, many and, for expanded clones, a class.

TRBV7-2,-,-,15,TRBJ2-7,CASSLGPRTTYEQYF,TGTGCCAGCAGCTTAGGCCCCAGGACTACCTACGAGCAGTACTTC
TRBV27,TRBD1,-,13,TRBJ1-2,CASSFGTGYGYTF,TGTGCCAGCAGTTTCGGGACAGGCTATGGCTACACCTTC
TRBV2,-,-,14,TRBJ2-2,CASSDRGNTGELFF,TGTGCCAGCAGTGACAGGGGGAACACCGGGGAGCTGTTTTTT
TRBV11-2,TRBD2,-,14,TRBJ2-7,CASSLDPGTSEQYF,TGTGCCAGCAGCTTAGACCCCGGGACTAGTGAGCAGTACTTC
TRBV27,-,-,15,TRBJ2-4,CASSASRLAKNIQYF,TGTGCCAGCAGTGCTAGCAGACTAGCCAAAAACATTCAGTACTTC
TRBV19,-,-,17,TRBJ1-1,CASSTRAGPTQGTEAFF,TGTGCCAGTAGTACTCGGGCAGGGCCCACACAAGGGACTGAAGCTTTCTTT
TRBV6-5,-,few,13,TRBJ1-2,CASHKSSGYGYTF,TGTGCCAGCCATAAGTCGTCGGGCTATGGCTACACCTTC
TRBV2,TRBD1,-,23,TRBJ2-1,CASSKRTGGNIAVPSGTYNEQFF,TGTGCCAGCAGTAAAAGGACAGGGGGGAACATCGCGGTGCCCTCCGGTACCTACAATGAGCAGTTCTTC
TRBV5-4,-,-,11,TRBJ1-4,CASSSNEKLFF,TGTGCCAGCAGCTCGAATGAAAAACTGTTTTTT
TRBV27,-,few,15,TRBJ1-4,CASSSLQGSNEKLFF,TGTGCCAGCAGTAGCCTCCAGGGGTCTAATGAAAAACTGTTTTTT
TRBV28,-,-,13,TRBJ1-3,CASSRGSGTTIYF,TGTGCCAGCAGTCGCGGGTCGGGGACTACCATATATTTT
TRBV5-4,-,-,15,TRBJ2-2,CASSLDRLLTGELFF,TGTGCCAGCAGCTTGGACCGACTTCTTACCGGGGAGCTGTTTTTT
TRBV28,-,-,14,TRBJ1-5,CASSTGNPNQPQHF,TGTGCCAGCAGTACCGGGAACCCAAATCAGCCCCAGCATTTT
TRBV13,TRBD1,-,16,TRBJ1-5,CASSRKAGTGNQPQHF,TGTGCCAGCAGTCGTAAAGCCGGGACAGGCAATCAGCCCCAGCATTTT
TRBV5-4,-,-,15,TRBJ2-1,CASSLGWGAYNEQFF,TGTGCCAGCAGCTTAGGATGGGGGGCCTACAATGAGCAGTTCTTC
TRBV4-2,TRBD2,-,18,TRBJ2-5,CASSPTGTSGGAPETQYF,TGTGCCAGCAGCCCGACCGGGACTAGCGGGGGGGCCCCCGAGACCCAGTACTTC
TRBV28,-,-,13,TRBJ1-5,CASWTLSNQPQHF,TGTGCCAGTTGGACACTTAGCAATCAGCCCCAGCATTTT
TRBV5-4,-,-,15,TRBJ2-1,CASSLAVFPYNEQFF,TGTGCCAGCAGCTTGGCGGTGTTCCCCTACAATGAGCAGTTCTTC
TRBV18,-,-,15,TRBJ2-7,CASSPPLTGVNEQYF,TGTGCCAGCTCACCACCATTGACAGGCGTCAACGAGCAGTACTTC
TRBV7-2,-,-,10,TRBJ2-7,CASGAYEQYF,TGTGCCAGCGGAGCCTACGAGCAGTACTTC
TRBV28,TRBD1,-,16,TRBJ2-2,CASSLAGTGKTGELFF,TGTGCCAGCAGTTTGGCCGGGACAGGGAAAACCGGGGAGCTGTTTTTT
TRBV9,-,-,13,TRBJ1-1,CASSPRWNTEAFF,TGTGCCAGCAGCCCCCGGTGGAACACTGAAGCTTTCTTT
TRBV11-2,-,-,16,TRBJ2-1,CASSFGSPMIYNEQFF,TGTGCCAGCAGCTTTGGTAGCCCAATGATCTACAATGAGCAGTTCTTC
TRBV29-1,-,once,12,TRBJ2-1,CSVYQGPNEQFF,TGCAGCGTTTATCAGGGGCCCAATGAGCAGTTCTTC
TRBV5-4,TRBD1,-,15,TRBJ2-1,CASSYGAGGRNEQFF,TGTGCCAGCAGCTACGGGGCAGGGGGCAGAAATGAGCAGTTCTTC
TRBV9,TRBD2,once,14,TRBJ2-3,CASSSGVGTDTQYF,TGTGCCAGCAGTAGCGGGGTTGGCACAGATACGCAGTATTTT
TRBV11-2,TRBD1,-,15,TRBJ1-2,CASSGTGVWERGYTF,TGTGCCAGCAGCGGGACAGGGGTTTGGGAAAGAGGCTACACCTTC
TRBV19,TRBD1,-,15,TRBJ1-1,CASRGQGAPLAEAFF,TGTGCCAGTAGAGGACAGGGGGCACCCCTAGCTGAAGCTTTCTTT
TRBV7-2,TRBD1,-,15,TRBJ2-3,CASSFPTGGQGTQYF,TGTGCCAGCAGCTTCCCGACAGGGGGGCAGGGTACGCAGTATTTT
TRBV6-1,TRBD1,-,18,TRBJ1-2,CASSELGTATNQYPGYTF,TGTGCCAGCAGTGAATTAGGGACAGCCACTAACCAGTACCCTGGCTACACCTTC
TRBV2,TRBD1,-,15,TRBJ2-4,CASSGTDLAKNIQYF,TGTGCCAGCAGCGGGACAGATTTAGCCAAAAACATTCAGTACTTC
TRBV7-2,-,-,15,TRBJ1-4,CASSLNSPLNEKLFF,TGTGCCAGCAGCTTGAACAGCCCTCTTAATGAAAAACTGTTTTTT
TRBV19,-,-,15,TRBJ2-3,CASSPRVTSTDTQYF,TGTGCCAGTAGTCCCAGGGTTACTAGCACAGATACGCAGTATTTT
TRBV19,-,few,14,TRBJ2-6,CASSISSGANVLTF,TGTGCCAGTAGTATCTCCTCTGGGGCCAACGTCCTGACTTTC
TRBV2,-,-,13,TRBJ2-5,CASGGLYEETQYF,TGTGCCAGTGGGGGCCTCTACGAGGAGACCCAGTACTTC
TRBV6-6,TRBD2,-,13,TRBJ2-1,CASRLAGGNEQFF,TGTGCCAGCAGACTAGCGGGGGGGAATGAGCAGTTCTTC
TRBV7-6,-,-,14,TRBJ1-4,CASSLDGFGEKLFF,TGTGCCAGCAGCTTAGACGGGTTCGGTGAAAAACTGTTTTTT
TRBV7-8,-,-,16,TRBJ2-7,CASTPRYRDTDYGQYF,TGTGCCAGCACCCCCCGTTACCGGGACACCGACTACGGGCAGTACTTC
TRBV4-2,TRBD1,-,15,TRBJ2-7,CASSPGQGESYEQYF,TGTGCCAGCAGCCCGGGACAGGGGGAATCCTACGAGCAGTACTTC
TRBV5-4,-,-,16,TRBJ2-1,CASSPLTRESYNEQFF,TGTGCCAGCAGCCCCCTGACAAGGGAGTCCTACAATGAGCAGTTCTTC
TRBV27,TRBD2,-,14,TRBJ2-1,CASSSQRGGYEQFF,TGTGCCAGCAGCTCGCAGCGGGGGGGCTATGAGCAGTTCTTC